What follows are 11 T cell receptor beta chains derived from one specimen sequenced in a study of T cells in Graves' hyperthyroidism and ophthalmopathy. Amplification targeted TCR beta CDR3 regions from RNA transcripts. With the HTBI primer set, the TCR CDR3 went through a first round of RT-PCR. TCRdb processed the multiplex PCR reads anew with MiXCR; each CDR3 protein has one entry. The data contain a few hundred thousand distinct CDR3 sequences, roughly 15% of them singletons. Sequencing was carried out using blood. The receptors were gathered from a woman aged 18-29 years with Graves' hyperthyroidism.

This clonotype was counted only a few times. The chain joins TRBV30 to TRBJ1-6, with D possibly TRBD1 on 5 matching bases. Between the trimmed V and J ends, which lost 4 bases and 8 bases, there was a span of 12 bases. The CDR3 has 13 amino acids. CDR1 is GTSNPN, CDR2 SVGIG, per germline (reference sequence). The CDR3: CAWKVGEYSPLHF. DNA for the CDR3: TGTGCCTGGAAGGTGGGGGAATATTCACCCCTCCACTTT.

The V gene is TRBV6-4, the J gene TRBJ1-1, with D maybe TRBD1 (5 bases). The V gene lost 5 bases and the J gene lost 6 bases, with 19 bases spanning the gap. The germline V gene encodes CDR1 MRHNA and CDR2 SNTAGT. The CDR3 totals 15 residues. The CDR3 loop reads CASSRDVGGEAEAFF. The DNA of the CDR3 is TGTGCCAGCAGTAGGGACGTCGGAGGGGAAGCTGAAGCTTTCTTT.

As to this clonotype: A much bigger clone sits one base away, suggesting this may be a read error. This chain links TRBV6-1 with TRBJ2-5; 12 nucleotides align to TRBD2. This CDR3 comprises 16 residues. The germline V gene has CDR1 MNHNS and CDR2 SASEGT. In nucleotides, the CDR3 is TGTGCCAGCAGACGATTCCTAGCGGGAGGGTCGGAGACCCGGTACTTC. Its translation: CASRRFLAGGSETRYF.

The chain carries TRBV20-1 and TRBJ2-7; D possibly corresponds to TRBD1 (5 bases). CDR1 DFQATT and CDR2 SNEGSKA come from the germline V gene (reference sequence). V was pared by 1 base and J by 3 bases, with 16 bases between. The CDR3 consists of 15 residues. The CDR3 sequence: CSARVPGFRFYEQYF. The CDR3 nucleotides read TGCAGTGCTAGAGTCCCAGGGTTTAGGTTCTACGAGCAGTACTTC.

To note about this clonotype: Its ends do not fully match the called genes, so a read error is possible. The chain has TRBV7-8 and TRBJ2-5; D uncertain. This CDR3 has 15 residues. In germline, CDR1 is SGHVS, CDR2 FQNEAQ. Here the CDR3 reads CASSQDIESPETQYF. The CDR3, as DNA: TGCGCCAGCAGCCAAGATATTGAGAGCCCAGAGACCCAGTACTTC.

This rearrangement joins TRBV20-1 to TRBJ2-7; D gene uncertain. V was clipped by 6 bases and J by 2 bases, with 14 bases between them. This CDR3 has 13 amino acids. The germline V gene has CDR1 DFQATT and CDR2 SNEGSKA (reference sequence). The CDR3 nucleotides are TGCAGTGCCGCTATCCGTAACACCTACGAGCAGTACTTC. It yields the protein CSAAIRNTYEQYF.

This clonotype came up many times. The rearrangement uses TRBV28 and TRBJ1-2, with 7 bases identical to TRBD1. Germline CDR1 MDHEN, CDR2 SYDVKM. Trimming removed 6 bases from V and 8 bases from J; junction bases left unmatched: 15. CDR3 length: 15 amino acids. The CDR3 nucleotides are TGTGCCAGCAGCCCAGGGGGGCAGGGCAAAGGCGGCTACACCTTC. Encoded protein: CASSPGGQGKGGYTF.

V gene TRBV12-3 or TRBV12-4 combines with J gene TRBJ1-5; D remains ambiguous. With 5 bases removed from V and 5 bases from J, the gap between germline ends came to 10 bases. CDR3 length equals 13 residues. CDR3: CASSIDGYQPQHF. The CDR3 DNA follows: TGTGCCAGCAGTATCGACGGTTATCAGCCCCAGCATTTT.

The CDR3 sequence is CSVEDSGANVLTF. The DNA of the CDR3 is TGCAGCGTTGAGGACTCTGGGGCCAACGTCCTGACTTTC. The J gene is TRBJ2-6, the V gene TRBV29-1; D unclear. Trimming shortened V by 3 bases and J by 0 bases, and 3 bases separated the two germline ends. The germline CDR1 and CDR2 sequences are SQVTM and ANQGSEA. The CDR3 runs to 13 residues.

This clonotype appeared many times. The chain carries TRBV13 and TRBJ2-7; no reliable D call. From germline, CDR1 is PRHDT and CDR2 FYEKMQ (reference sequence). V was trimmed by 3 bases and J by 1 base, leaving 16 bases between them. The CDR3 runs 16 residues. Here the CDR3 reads CASSFIRGGGSYEQYF. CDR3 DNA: TGTGCCAGCAGCTTCATTCGCGGCGGCGGTTCCTACGAGCAGTACTTC.

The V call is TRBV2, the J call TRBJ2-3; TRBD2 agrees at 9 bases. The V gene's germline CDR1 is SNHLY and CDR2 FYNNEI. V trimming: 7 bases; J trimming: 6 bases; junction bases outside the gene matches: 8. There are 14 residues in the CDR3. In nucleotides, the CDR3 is TGTGCCAGCACGGGCGCGGGAGGGTCGGATACGCAGTATTTT. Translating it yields CASTGAGGSDTQYF.